This TCR beta chain was recorded in a study of human T cells and chemical hapten exposure. Study information: Patients additionally received therapeutic doses of diphenylcyclopropenone on the scalp once a week, and this continued throughout the approximately 26-week study. Application of 0.01% DPC to the upper back was done by patch test, with a reading at 6 days. Study-wide results and limits: Expanded TCRs clustered into significantly more large CDR3 similarity groups than controls, the analysis revealed.

Within the library, unique molecular identifiers were attached to each individual cDNA molecule. TCRdb itself ran the RACE reads through MiXCR, one entry per CDR3 protein. The sample holds 80,000 to 100,000 distinct CDR3 sequences; 10% to 13% are singletons and the top ten take about 3%. Indicated time point: pre-sensitization, week 0. Described treatment: therapeutic diphenylcyclopropenone sensitization with weekly scalp DPC. This clonotype appeared a single time. No antigen is known for it. A much larger clone sits a single nucleotide away, making a read error possible. Without the conserved terminal phenylalanine or tryptophan, this CDR3 likely stems from a read error. The CDR3 runs to 14 residues. Germline lookup yields CDR1 SGHKS and CDR2 YYEKEE (reference sequence). Trimming stripped 0 bases from V and 10 bases from J, with 16 bases between.

This material consisted of whole blood, taken in connection with sensitization to the hapten diphenylcyclopropenone (DPC). The TCR comes from an older woman with alopecia areata. Some clones in this sample may be carry-over from other donors' samples. This sequence joins TRBV5-5 and TRBJ1-1; possibly TRBD1 for D (6 bases). CDR3 residues: CASSLGQVALRAFL. Written as DNA, the CDR3 is TGTGCCAGCAGCTTGGGACAGGTAGCGTTGCGAGCTTTCCTT.